This TCR beta chain was captured in a study of blood T cell repertoires in COVID-19. Turning to the study itself: There were acute and convalescent COVID-19 samples, and they came from the United States, Italy and Spain. PBMCs, B-cell-depleted T cells, or T cells were the source of the cDNA or gDNA that made up the material.

This clone came up once. TCRdb's copy holds only in-frame clones and misses some; the assay was immunoSEQ multiplex PCR. The sample has approximately 200,000 clones; over 75% are singletons. This CDR3 is 15 amino acids long. CDR1 is MNHEY and CDR2 is SVGAGI in the germline V gene. Between the trimmed V and J ends, which lost 9 bases and 3 bases, there was a span of 21 bases. The specimen sequenced was peripheral blood. The gene calls are TRBV6-5 and TRBJ2-7, with D possibly TRBD1 on 6 matching bases. This receptor was taken from a man aged 50 or older with acute or convalescent COVID-19. The chain's CDR3 is CASGLRGLGGYEQYF. The CDR3 region has the DNA TGTGCCAGTGGTCTCAGGGGTCTAGGAGGCTACGAGCAGTACTTC.